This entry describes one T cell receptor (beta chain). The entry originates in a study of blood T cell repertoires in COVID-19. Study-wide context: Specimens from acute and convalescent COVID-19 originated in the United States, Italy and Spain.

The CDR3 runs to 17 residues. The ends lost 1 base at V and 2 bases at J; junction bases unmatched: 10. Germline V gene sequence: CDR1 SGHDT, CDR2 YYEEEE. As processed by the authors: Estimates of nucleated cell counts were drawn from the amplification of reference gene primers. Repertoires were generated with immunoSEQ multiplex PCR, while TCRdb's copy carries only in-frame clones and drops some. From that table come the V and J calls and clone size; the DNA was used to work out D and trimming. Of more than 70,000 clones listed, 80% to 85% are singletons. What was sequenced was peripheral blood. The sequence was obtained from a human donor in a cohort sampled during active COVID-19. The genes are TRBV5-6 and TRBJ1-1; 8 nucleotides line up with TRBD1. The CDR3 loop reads CASSLWWRTGTNTEAFF. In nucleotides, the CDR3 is TGTGCCAGCAGCTTGTGGTGGAGGACAGGGACCAACACTGAAGCTTTCTTT.